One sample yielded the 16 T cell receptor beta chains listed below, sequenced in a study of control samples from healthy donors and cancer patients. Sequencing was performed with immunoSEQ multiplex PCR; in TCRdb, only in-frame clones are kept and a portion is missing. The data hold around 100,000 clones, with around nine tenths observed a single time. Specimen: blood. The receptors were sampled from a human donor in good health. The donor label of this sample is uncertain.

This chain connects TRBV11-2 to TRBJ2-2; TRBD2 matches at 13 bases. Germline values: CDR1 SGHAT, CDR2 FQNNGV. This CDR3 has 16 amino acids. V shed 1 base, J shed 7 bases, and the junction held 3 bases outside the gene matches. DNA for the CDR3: TGTGCCAGCAGCTTAGCGACTAGCGGGGGGAACGGGGAGCTGTTTTTT. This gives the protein CASSLATSGGNGELFF.

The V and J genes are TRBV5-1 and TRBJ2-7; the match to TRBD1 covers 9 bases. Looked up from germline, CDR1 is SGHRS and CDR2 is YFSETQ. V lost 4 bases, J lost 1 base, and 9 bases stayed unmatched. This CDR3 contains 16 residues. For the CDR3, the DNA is TGCGCCAGCAGCGCCGGGACAGGGTCATATTCCTACGAGCAGTACGTC. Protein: CASSAGTGSYSYEQYV.

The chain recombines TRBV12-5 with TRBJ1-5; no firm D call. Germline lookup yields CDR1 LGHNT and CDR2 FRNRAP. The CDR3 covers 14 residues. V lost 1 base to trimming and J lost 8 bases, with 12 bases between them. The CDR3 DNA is TGTGCTAGTGGTTTGGGGACCACTTCTAAGCCCCAGCATTTT. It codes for CASGLGTTSKPQHF.

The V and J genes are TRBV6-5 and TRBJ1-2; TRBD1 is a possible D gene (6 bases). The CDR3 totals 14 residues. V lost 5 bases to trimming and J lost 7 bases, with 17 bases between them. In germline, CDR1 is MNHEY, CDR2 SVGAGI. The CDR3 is CASSPGRGWRGYTF. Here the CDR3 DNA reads TGTGCCAGCAGTCCGGGGAGGGGGTGGCGTGGCTACACCTTC.

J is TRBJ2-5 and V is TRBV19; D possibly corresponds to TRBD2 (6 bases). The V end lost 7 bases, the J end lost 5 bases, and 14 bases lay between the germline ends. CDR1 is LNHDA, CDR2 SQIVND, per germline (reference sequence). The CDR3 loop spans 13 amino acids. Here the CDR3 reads CASTRRRGETQYF. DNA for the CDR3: TGTGCCAGTACCCGGCGCCGGGGGGAGACCCAGTACTTC.

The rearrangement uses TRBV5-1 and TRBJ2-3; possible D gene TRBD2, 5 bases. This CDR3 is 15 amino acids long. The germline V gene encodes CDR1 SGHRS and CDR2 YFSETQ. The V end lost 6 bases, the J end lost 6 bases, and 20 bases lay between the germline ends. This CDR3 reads CASTPGAVPGDTQYF. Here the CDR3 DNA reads TGCGCCAGCACGCCTGGAGCGGTACCCGGGGATACGCAGTATTTT.

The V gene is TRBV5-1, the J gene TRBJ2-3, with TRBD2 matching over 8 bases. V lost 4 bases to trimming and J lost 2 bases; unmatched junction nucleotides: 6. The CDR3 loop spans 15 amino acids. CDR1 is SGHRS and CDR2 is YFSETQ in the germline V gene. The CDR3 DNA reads TGCGCCAGCAGCAGGGCTAGCGGGTACACAGATACGCAGTATTTT. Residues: CASSRASGYTDTQYF. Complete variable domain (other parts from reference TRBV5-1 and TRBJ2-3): KAGVTQTPRYLIKTRGQQVTLSCSPISGHRSVSWYQQTPGQGLQFLFEYFSETQRNKGNFPGRFSGRQFSNSRSEMNVSTLELGDSALYLCASSRASGYTDTQYFGPGTRLTVL.

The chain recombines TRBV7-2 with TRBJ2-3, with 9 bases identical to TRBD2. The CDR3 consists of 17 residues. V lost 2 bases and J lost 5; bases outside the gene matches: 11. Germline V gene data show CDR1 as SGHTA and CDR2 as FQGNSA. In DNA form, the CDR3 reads TGTGCCAGCAGCTTATTCGCGGGGGGGCAATTGGGAGATACGCAGTATTTT. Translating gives CASSLFAGGQLGDTQYF.

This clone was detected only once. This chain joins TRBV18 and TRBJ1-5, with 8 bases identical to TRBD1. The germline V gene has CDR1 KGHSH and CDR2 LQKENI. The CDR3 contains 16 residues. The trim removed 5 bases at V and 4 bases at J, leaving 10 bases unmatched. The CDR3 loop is CASSTERTGWNQPQHF. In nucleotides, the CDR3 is TGTGCCAGCTCAACAGAACGGACAGGGTGGAATCAGCCCCAGCATTTT.

Written as DNA, the CDR3 is TGCGCCAGCAGCTTCTGGGACAGACAAGAACCCCTCCACTTT. Encoded protein: CASSFWDRQEPLHF. The V and J genes are TRBV5-1 and TRBJ1-6, with TRBD1 matching 7 bases. This CDR3 contains 14 residues. The V gene end was trimmed by 2 bases and the J gene end by 12 bases; junction bases not matched to a gene: 8. Germline V gives CDR1 SGHRS, CDR2 YFSETQ.

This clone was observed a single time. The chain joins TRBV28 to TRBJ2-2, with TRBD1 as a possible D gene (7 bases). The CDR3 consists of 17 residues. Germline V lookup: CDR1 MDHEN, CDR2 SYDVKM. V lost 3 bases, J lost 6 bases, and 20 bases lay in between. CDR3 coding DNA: TGTGCCAGCAGTTTGAGTGGGGCAGGGGGGCGTTCCGGGGAGCTGTTTTTT. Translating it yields CASSLSGAGGRSGELFF.

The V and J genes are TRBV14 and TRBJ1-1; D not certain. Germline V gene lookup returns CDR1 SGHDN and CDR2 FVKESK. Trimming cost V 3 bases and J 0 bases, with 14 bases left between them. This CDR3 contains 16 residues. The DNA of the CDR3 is TGTGCCAGCAGCCACCGGGGTGGGTTCATGAACACTGAAGCTTTCTTT. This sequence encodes CASSHRGGFMNTEAFF.

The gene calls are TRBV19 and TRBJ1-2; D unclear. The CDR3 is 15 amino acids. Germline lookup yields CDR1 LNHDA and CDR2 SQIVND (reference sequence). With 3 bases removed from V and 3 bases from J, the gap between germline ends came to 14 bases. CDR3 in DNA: TGTGCCAGTAGTATCGCCTCGAGGCTCGACTATGGCTACACCTTC. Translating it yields CASSIASRLDYGYTF.

The DNA for the CDR3 is TGTGCCAGTAGCAAAGTCGATGAGGATTCTGAAGCTTTCTTT. It encodes CASSKVDEDSEAFF. V usage is TRBV19 and J usage is TRBJ1-1; no definite D call. Germline values: CDR1 LNHDA, CDR2 SQIVND (reference sequence). Trimming stripped 6 bases from V and 6 bases from J, with 17 bases between. This CDR3 spans 14 amino acids. Using reference TRBV19 and TRBJ1-1 for the parts outside the CDR3, the full variable domain is DGGITQSPKYLFRKEGQNVTLSCEQNLNHDAMYWYRQDPGQGLRLIYYSQIVNDFQKGDIAEGYSVSREKKESFPLTVTSAQKNPTAFYLCASSKVDEDSEAFFGQGTRLTVV.

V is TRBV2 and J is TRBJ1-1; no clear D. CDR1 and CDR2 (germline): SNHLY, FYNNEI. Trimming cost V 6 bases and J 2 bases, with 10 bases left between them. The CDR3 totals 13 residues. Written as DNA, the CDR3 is TGTGCCAGCAGGGAGAGTTCCAACACTGAAGCTTTCTTT. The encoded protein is CASRESSNTEAFF.

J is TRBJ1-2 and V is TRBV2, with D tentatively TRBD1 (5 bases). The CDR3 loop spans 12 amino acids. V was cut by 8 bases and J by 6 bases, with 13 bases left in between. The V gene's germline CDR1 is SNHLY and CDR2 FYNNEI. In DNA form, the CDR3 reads TGTGCCAGCTCTAGGGGAGGGAATGGCTACACCTTC. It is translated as CASSRGGNGYTF.